This T cell receptor beta chain came from a study of Graves' ophthalmopathy and Graves' hyperthyroidism. Study observations and caveats: Appearing in blood as well were most expanded thyroid clonotypes above 0.001 frequency. Prediction of ophthalmopathy progression reached about 65% sensitivity and under 80% specificity.

The CDR3 contains 15 residues. V shed 4 bases and J 0 bases; nucleotides not matched to a gene: 3. Germline values: CDR1 SGHRS, CDR2 YFSETQ. Ophthalmopathy in the donors was of moderate-to-severe activity, with CAS ≥3, NOSPECS ≥4 and duration under 3 months. Patients with other autoimmune diseases, uncontrolled infections, pregnancy or lactation were excluded. This clonotype was recorded a few times. Its antigen is undetermined. RNA transcripts served as template for amplifying TCR beta CDR3 sequences. Scientists carried out first-round RT-PCR using HTBI primers and then a second-round multiplex PCR. TCRdb processed the multiplex PCR reads anew with MiXCR; each CDR3 protein has one entry. The sample yields about 740,000 distinct CDR3 sequences, 40% seen once.

Sequenced material: peripheral blood. This sequence was found in an adult man with Graves' ophthalmopathy. This chain uses TRBV5-1 with TRBJ1-4; 7 bases match TRBD1. CDR3 in DNA: TGCGCCAGCAGCACCACAGGGGCAACTAATGAAAAACTGTTTTTT. It is translated as CASSTTGATNEKLFF.